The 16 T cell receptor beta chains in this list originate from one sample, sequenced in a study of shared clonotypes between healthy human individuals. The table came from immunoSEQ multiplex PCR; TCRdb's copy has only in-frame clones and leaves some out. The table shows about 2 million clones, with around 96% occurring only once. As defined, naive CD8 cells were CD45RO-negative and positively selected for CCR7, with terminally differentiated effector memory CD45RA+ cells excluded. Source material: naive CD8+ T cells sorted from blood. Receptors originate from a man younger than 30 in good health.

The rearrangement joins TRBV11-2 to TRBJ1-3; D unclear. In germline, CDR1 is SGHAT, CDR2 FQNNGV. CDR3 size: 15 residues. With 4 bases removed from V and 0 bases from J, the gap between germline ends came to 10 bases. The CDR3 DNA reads TGTGCCAGCAGCTCGAACCGGGGCTCTGGAAACACCATATATTTT. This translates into CASSSNRGSGNTIYF.

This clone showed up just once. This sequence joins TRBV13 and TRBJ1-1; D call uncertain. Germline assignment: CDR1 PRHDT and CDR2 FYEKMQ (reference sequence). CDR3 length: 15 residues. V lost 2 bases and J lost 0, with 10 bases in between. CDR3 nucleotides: TGTGCCAGCAGCTTAACGGCAGACATGAACACTGAAGCTTTCTTT. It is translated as CASSLTADMNTEAFF.

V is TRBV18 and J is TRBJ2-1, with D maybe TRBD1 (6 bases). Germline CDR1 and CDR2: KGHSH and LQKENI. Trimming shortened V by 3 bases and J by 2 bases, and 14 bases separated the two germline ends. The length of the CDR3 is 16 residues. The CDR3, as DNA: TGTGCCAGCTCACCTCTAGACCGGGACACCTACAATGAGCAGTTCTTC. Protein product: CASSPLDRDTYNEQFF.

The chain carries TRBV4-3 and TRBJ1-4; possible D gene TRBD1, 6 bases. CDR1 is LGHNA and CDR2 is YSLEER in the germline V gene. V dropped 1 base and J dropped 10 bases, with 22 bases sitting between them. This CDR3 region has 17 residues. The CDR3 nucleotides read TGCGCCAGCAGCCAAGGTGTCCCAGGGGACATAGCCCCAAAACTGTTTTTT. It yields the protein CASSQGVPGDIAPKLFF.

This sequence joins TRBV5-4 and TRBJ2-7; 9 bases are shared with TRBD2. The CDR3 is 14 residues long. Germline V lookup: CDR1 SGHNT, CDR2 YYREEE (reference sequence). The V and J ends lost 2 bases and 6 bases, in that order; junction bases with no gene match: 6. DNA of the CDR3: TGTGCCAGCAGCTTTAGCGGGGGCCCTGGCGAGCAGTACTTC. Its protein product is CASSFSGGPGEQYF.

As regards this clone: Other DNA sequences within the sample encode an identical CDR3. The DNA for the CDR3 is TGTGCCAGCAGCCAAGATCAGCGCTATGGCTACACCTTC. Amino acids: CASSQDQRYGYTF. The genes are TRBV14 and TRBJ1-2, with no clear D. Germline loops: CDR1 SGHDN, CDR2 FVKESK. This CDR3 comprises 13 residues. V lost 0 bases and J lost 4, with 6 bases in between.

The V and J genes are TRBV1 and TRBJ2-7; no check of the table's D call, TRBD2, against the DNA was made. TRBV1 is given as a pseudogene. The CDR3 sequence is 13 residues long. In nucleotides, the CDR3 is TGCACCAGCGAAAACAGGGACTACTACGAGCAGTACTTC. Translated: CTSENRDYYEQYF.

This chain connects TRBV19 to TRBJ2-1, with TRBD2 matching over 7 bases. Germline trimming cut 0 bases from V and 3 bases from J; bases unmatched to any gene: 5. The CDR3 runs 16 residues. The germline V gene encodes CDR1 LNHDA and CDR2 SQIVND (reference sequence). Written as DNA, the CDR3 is TGTGCCAGTAGTATAGATTCTAGCGGCCACTACAATGAGCAGTTCTTC. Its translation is CASSIDSSGHYNEQFF.

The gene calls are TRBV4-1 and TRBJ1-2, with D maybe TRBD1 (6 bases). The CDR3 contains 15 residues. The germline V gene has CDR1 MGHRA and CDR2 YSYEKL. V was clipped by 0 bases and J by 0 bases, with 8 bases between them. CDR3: CASSQEDRANYGYTF. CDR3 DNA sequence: TGCGCCAGCAGCCAAGAGGACAGAGCTAACTATGGCTACACCTTC.

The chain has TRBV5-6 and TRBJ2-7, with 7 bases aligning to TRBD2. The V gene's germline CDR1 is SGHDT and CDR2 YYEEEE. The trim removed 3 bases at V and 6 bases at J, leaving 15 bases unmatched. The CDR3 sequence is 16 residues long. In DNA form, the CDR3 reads TGTGCCAGCAGCTCAGGTCGGTGGGAGGGCCGAATCGAGCAGTACTTC. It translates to CASSSGRWEGRIEQYF.

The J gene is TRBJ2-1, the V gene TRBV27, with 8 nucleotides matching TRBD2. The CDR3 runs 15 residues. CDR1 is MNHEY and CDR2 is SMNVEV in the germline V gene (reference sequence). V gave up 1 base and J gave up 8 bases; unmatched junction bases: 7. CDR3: CASSLFPSGSHEQFF. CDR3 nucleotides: TGTGCCAGCAGTTTATTTCCCAGCGGGAGCCATGAGCAGTTCTTC.

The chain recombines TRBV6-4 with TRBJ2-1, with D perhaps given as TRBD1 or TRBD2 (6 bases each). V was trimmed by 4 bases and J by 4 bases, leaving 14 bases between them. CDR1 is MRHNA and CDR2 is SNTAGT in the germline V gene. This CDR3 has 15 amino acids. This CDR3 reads CASSVQGGPYNEQFF. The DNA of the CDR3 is TGTGCCAGCAGTGTCCAAGGGGGGCCGTACAATGAGCAGTTCTTC.

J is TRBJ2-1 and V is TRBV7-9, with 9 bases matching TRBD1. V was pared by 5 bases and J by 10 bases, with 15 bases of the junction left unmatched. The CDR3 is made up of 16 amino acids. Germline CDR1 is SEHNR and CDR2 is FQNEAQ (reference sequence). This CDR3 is CASSHNPGQGYGEQFF. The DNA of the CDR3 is TGTGCCAGCAGCCATAATCCGGGACAGGGTTATGGGGAGCAGTTCTTC. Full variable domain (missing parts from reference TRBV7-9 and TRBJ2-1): DTGVSQNPRHKITKRGQNVTFRCDPISEHNRLYWYRQTLGQGPEFLTYFQNEAQLEKSRLLSDRFSAERPKGSFSTLEIQRTEQGDSAMYLCASSHNPGQGYGEQFFGPGTRLTVL.

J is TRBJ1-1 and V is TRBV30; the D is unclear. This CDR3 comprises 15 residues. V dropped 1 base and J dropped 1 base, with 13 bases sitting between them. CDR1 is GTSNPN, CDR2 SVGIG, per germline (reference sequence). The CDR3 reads CAWSDTPGQNTEAFF. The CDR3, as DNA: TGTGCCTGGAGTGACACCCCTGGGCAGAACACTGAAGCTTTCTTT. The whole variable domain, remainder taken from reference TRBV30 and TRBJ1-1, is SQTIHQWPATLVQPVGSPLSLECTVEGTSNPNLYWYRQAAGRGLQLLFYSVGIGQISSEVPQNLSASRPQDRQFILSSKKLLLSDSGFYLCAWSDTPGQNTEAFFGQGTRLTVV.

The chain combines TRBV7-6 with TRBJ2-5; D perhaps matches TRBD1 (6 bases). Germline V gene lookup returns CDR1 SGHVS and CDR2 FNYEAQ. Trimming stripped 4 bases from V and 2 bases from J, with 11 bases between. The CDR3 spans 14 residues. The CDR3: CASSSWTEQETQYF. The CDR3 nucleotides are TGTGCCAGCAGCTCGTGGACAGAGCAAGAGACCCAGTACTTC.

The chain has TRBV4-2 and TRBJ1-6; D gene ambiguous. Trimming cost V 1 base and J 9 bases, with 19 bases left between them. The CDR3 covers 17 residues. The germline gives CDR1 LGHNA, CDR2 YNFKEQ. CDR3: CASSQGPSDARGSPLHF. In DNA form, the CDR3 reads TGTGCCAGCAGCCAAGGCCCCAGCGACGCCCGGGGTTCACCCCTCCACTTT.